A selection of T cell receptor beta chains follows, all from one sample in a study of blood T cells in healthy people across ages. TCRdb ran MiXCR on the 5' RACE reads and lists one entry per CDR3 protein. The sample includes 1.5 million to 2 million distinct CDR3 sequences, just under 50% of them seen just once. Source material: blood. The source is a woman aged 40-49 years in good health. Each CDR3 is given with its conserved first and last residue. Each record gives: clone size, V gene, J gene, D gene, CDR3 protein, CDR3 DNA. D genes are given only for firm matches. Only part of the rows carry a size: once, few, many, or a class if the clone is expanded.

size: .
V: TRBV11-1
J: TRBJ2-3
D: .
CDR3: CASSPREVADGDTQYF
DNA: TGTGCCAGCAGTCCACGAGAGGTCGCCGACGGGGATACGCAGTATTTT

size: .
V: TRBV29-1
J: TRBJ2-1
D: .
CDR3: CSVVRLLSSNEQFF
DNA: TGCAGCGTTGTGCGGCTTTTAAGTAGCAATGAGCAGTTCTTC

size: .
V: TRBV12-3/TRBV12-4
J: TRBJ1-2
D: .
CDR3: CASSRVGGGLGYTF
DNA: TGTGCCAGCAGCCGTGTTGGTGGGGGTTTAGGCTACACCTTC

size: few
V: TRBV7-2
J: TRBJ2-1
D: TRBD2
CDR3: CASSNRGLAGGYNEQFF
DNA: TGTGCCAGCAGCAACAGGGGACTAGCGGGGGGGTACAATGAGCAGTTCTTC

size: .
V: TRBV14
J: TRBJ2-1
D: .
CDR3: CASSRNRVEEQFF
DNA: TGTGCCAGCAGCCGTAATCGGGTCGAGGAGCAGTTCTTC

size: .
V: TRBV28
J: TRBJ1-4
D: .
CDR3: CAHRGGSATNEKLFF
DNA: TGTGCCCACAGAGGGGGGAGTGCAACTAATGAAAAACTGTTTTTT

size: .
V: TRBV3-1
J: TRBJ2-5
D: .
CDR3: CASSQGAGPWYF
DNA: TGTGCCAGCAGCCAAGGGGCAGGGCCTTGGTACTTC

size: .
V: TRBV20-1
J: TRBJ2-1
D: .
CDR3: CSVTQGGQSEQFF
DNA: TGCAGTGTTACCCAGGGAGGTCAATCTGAGCAGTTCTTC

size: .
V: TRBV28
J: TRBJ2-3
D: .
CDR3: CASSILESLATDTQYF
DNA: TGTGCCAGCAGTATCCTGGAATCCCTGGCCACAGATACGCAGTATTTT

size: .
V: TRBV27
J: TRBJ2-7
D: .
CDR3: CASSPYSSLTYEQYF
DNA: TGTGCCAGCAGTCCGTACAGCTCCCTGACCTACGAGCAGTACTTC

size: few
V: TRBV7-2
J: TRBJ2-3
D: .
CDR3: CASSLDRGVLQYF
DNA: TGTGCCAGCAGCTTAGACCGCGGAGTCCTGCAGTATTTT

size: .
V: TRBV9
J: TRBJ2-1
D: TRBD2
CDR3: CASSVSGGLSYNEQFF
DNA: TGTGCCAGCAGCGTTAGCGGGGGTCTCTCCTACAATGAGCAGTTCTTC

size: .
V: TRBV13
J: TRBJ2-1
D: TRBD2
CDR3: CASSETSGGPSQFF
DNA: TGTGCCAGCAGTGAGACTAGCGGGGGCCCTTCGCAGTTCTTC

size: few
V: TRBV29-1
J: TRBJ1-4
D: TRBD1
CDR3: CSVEDGADRAAEKLFF
DNA: TGCAGCGTTGAAGATGGAGCGGACAGGGCGGCGGAAAAACTGTTTTTT

size: few
V: TRBV12-3/TRBV12-4
J: TRBJ2-4
D: TRBD1
CDR3: CASSLAGTGKGNIQYF
DNA: TGTGCCAGCAGTTTAGCAGGGACAGGGAAAGGGAACATTCAGTACTTC

size: .
V: TRBV6-5
J: TRBJ2-7
D: TRBD1
CDR3: CASSLTTGRPTYEQYF
DNA: TGTGCCAGCAGCCTTACGACAGGGCGTCCCACTTACGAGCAGTACTTC

size: few
V: TRBV2
J: TRBJ2-7
D: .
CDR3: CASTHRNTLPYEQYF
DNA: TGTGCCAGCACTCACAGAAACACTTTGCCCTACGAGCAGTACTTC

size: few
V: TRBV14
J: TRBJ2-3
D: .
CDR3: CASSRALTDTQYF
DNA: TGTGCCAGCAGCCGAGCACTCACAGATACGCAGTATTTT

size: .
V: TRBV4-2
J: TRBJ1-1
D: TRBD1
CDR3: CASSQDRTGPEAFF
DNA: TGTGCCAGCAGCCAAGACAGGACAGGGCCTGAAGCTTTCTTT

size: few
V: TRBV24-1
J: TRBJ2-3
D: TRBD2
CDR3: CATSDFERGNTDTQYF
DNA: TGTGCCACCAGTGATTTCGAGCGGGGAAACACAGATACGCAGTATTTT

size: .
V: TRBV14
J: TRBJ2-7
D: TRBD2
CDR3: CASSQDLGRGRNEQYF
DNA: TGTGCCAGCAGCCAAGATCTTGGGCGGGGGAGGAATGAGCAGTACTTC

size: .
V: TRBV6-2/TRBV6-3
J: TRBJ2-3
D: TRBD2
CDR3: CASSYSSSGVRNTQYF
DNA: TGTGCCAGCAGTTACTCGTCCAGCGGGGTGAGGAATACGCAGTATTTT

size: .
V: TRBV4-2
J: TRBJ2-3
D: .
CDR3: CASSQEGTRTGDTQYF
DNA: TGTGCCAGCAGCCAAGAGGGGACAAGGACGGGAGATACGCAGTATTTT

size: few
V: TRBV18
J: TRBJ2-7
D: TRBD1
CDR3: CASSRQARTGSSYEQYF
DNA: TGTGCCAGCTCACGACAGGCGAGGACAGGGAGCTCCTACGAGCAGTACTTC

size: .
V: TRBV29-1
J: TRBJ2-1
D: TRBD2
CDR3: CSVARAGAYNEQFF
DNA: TGCAGCGTTGCTCGTGCGGGAGCCTACAATGAGCAGTTCTTC

size: few
V: TRBV20-1
J: TRBJ2-1
D: TRBD2
CDR3: CRGSGGDYNEQFF
DNA: TGCAGGGGGAGCGGGGGGGACTACAATGAGCAGTTCTTC

size: .
V: TRBV20-1
J: TRBJ2-7
D: TRBD2
CDR3: CSARDGTSGGCEQYF
DNA: TGCAGTGCTAGAGACGGGACCAGCGGGGGTTGCGAGCAGTACTTC

size: .
V: TRBV7-9
J: TRBJ2-7
D: .
CDR3: CASSLVLAESSYEQYF
DNA: TGTGCCAGCAGCTTAGTTTTAGCGGAGTCCTCCTACGAGCAGTACTTC

size: .
V: TRBV7-8
J: TRBJ2-1
D: TRBD2
CDR3: CASRELASSYNEQFF
DNA: TGTGCCAGCAGAGAACTAGCGAGCTCCTACAATGAGCAGTTCTTC

size: many
V: TRBV28
J: TRBJ1-2
D: .
CDR3: CASSSRTYGYTF
DNA: TGTGCCAGCAGTTCAAGGACCTATGGCTACACCTTC

size: few
V: TRBV29-1
J: TRBJ1-2
D: .
CDR3: CSVEDLGVTPYGYTF
DNA: TGCAGCGTTGAAGATCTAGGGGTCACCCCCTATGGCTACACCTTC

size: .
V: TRBV7-2
J: TRBJ1-6
D: .
CDR3: CASSRIHRSSYNSPLHF
DNA: TGTGCCAGCAGCAGAATCCACAGAAGCTCCTATAATTCACCCCTCCACTTT

size: few
V: TRBV2
J: TRBJ2-5
D: TRBD1
CDR3: CASSVQGHPQETQYF
DNA: TGTGCCAGCAGTGTACAGGGGCATCCCCAAGAGACCCAGTACTTC

size: few
V: TRBV7-9
J: TRBJ2-7
D: .
CDR3: CASSGVTGQAGYEQYF
DNA: TGTGCCAGCAGCGGGGTTACTGGACAAGCGGGCTACGAGCAGTACTTC

size: .
V: TRBV27
J: TRBJ2-3
D: .
CDR3: CASSFSSAGPLYSTDTQYF
DNA: TGTGCCAGCAGTTTTAGTTCGGCGGGTCCCCTTTATAGCACAGATACGCAGTATTTT

size: .
V: TRBV4-3
J: TRBJ2-5
D: TRBD1
CDR3: CASKNRGPETQYF
DNA: TGCGCCAGCAAGAACAGGGGTCCAGAGACCCAGTACTTC

size: .
V: TRBV5-1
J: TRBJ2-1
D: TRBD1
CDR3: CASSSAGTGLGLVSGEQFF
DNA: TGCGCCAGCAGCTCCGCGGGGACAGGGCTTGGTCTGGTCTCTGGTGAGCAGTTCTTC

size: .
V: TRBV4-2
J: TRBJ1-5
D: .
CDR3: CASSQDDGVLWPQHF
DNA: TGTGCCAGCAGCCAAGATGACGGCGTTTTGTGGCCCCAGCATTTT

size: few
V: TRBV20-1
J: TRBJ1-2
D: .
CDR3: CSARDGRAYGYTF
DNA: TGCAGTGCTAGAGATGGGAGGGCTTATGGCTACACCTTC

size: few
V: TRBV4-3
J: TRBJ1-6
D: .
CDR3: CASSQTTGGSPLHF
DNA: TGCGCCAGCAGCCAAACAACGGGGGGTTCACCCCTCCACTTT

size: .
V: TRBV20-1
J: TRBJ2-3
D: .
CDR3: CSVFAGTDTQYF
DNA: TGCAGTGTCTTTGCCGGGACAGATACGCAGTATTTT

size: .
V: TRBV11-2
J: TRBJ2-7
D: .
CDR3: CASSSTLSAEQYF
DNA: TGTGCCAGCAGCTCAACTTTGTCGGCCGAGCAGTACTTC

size: .
V: TRBV6-6
J: TRBJ2-7
D: .
CDR3: CASSGGPSSYEQYF
DNA: TGTGCCAGCAGTGGAGGCCCCAGCTCCTACGAGCAGTACTTC

size: .
V: TRBV6-6
J: TRBJ2-7
D: .
CDR3: CASSYNGLNEQYF
DNA: TGTGCCAGCAGTTACAATGGGCTCAATGAGCAGTACTTC

size: .
V: TRBV6-5
J: TRBJ1-2
D: .
CDR3: CASSDSWAGGYTF
DNA: TGTGCCAGCAGTGACTCGTGGGCGGGTGGCTACACCTTC

size: .
V: TRBV29-1
J: TRBJ1-2
D: .
CDR3: CSVDARTAGSLKGYTF
DNA: TGCAGCGTTGACGCCCGGACGGCAGGGAGTCTGAAAGGCTACACCTTC

size: .
V: TRBV28
J: TRBJ2-2
D: TRBD1
CDR3: CASSPPGTGSGELFF
DNA: TGTGCCAGCAGCCCACCTGGGACAGGGTCCGGGGAGCTGTTTTTT

size: few
V: TRBV20-1
J: TRBJ2-5
D: TRBD1
CDR3: CSARTGTGDVTQYF
DNA: TGCAGTGCTAGGACCGGGACAGGGGATGTGACCCAGTACTTC

size: .
V: TRBV14
J: TRBJ1-1
D: TRBD1
CDR3: CASSPIRTGGAFF
DNA: TGTGCCAGCAGCCCTATACGGACAGGCGGCGCTTTCTTT